This T cell receptor (beta chain) was sequenced for a study of HIV-infected patients and healthy controls. CDR1 SQVTM and CDR2 ANQGSEA come from the germline V gene. There are 15 residues in the CDR3. The germline V and J ends were trimmed by 7 bases and 5 bases, with 23 bases remaining between them. Via MiXCR, TCRdb re-called the 5' RACE reads, giving one row per CDR3 protein. The sample yields 55,000 to 70,000 distinct CDR3 sequences, 15% to 20% seen once. This chain links TRBV29-1 with TRBJ2-5; D might be TRBD1 (6 bases). The origin of this receptor is a human donor in good health. Material: CD4+ T cells from blood. This CDR3 is CSAQTGLLTLETQYF. CDR3 nucleotide sequence: TGCAGCGCTCAAACAGGGCTCCTTACCCTGGAGACCCAGTACTTC. The full variable domain, with the rest looked up from reference TRBV29-1 and TRBJ2-5, is SAVISQKPSRDICQRGTSLTIQCQVDSQVTMMFWYRQQPGQSLTLIATANQGSEATYESGFVIDKFPISRPNLTFSTLTVSNMSPEDSSIYLCSAQTGLLTLETQYFGPGTRLLVL.